Below are 12 T cell receptor beta chains sequenced from a single sample in a study of T cells in Graves' hyperthyroidism and ophthalmopathy. TCR beta CDR3 region amplification was performed from RNA transcripts. Primed by the HTBI set, a first-round RT-PCR was run on the TCR CDR3. TCRdb fed the multiplex PCR reads into MiXCR, producing one record per CDR3 protein. The data show hundreds of thousands of distinct CDR3 sequences, 15% to 20% seen once. Input material: blood. These receptors originate from a woman in her twenties or thirties with Graves' hyperthyroidism.

This clonotype occurred a few times. The V and J genes are TRBV25-1 and TRBJ2-2; 7 bases map to TRBD1. The CDR3 has 15 residues. Germline CDR1 is MGHDK and CDR2 is SYGVNS. V lost 8 bases and J lost 6; bases outside the gene matches: 12. CDR3 DNA sequence: TGTGCCAGCTCAGCGACAGGGTGGTTGTCCGGGGAGCTGTTTTTT. Translation gives CASSATGWLSGELFF.

This clonotype was observed a handful of times. This chain uses TRBV9 with TRBJ2-1, with a possible D match to TRBD1 (6 bases). V gave up 0 bases and J gave up 3 bases, with 16 bases separating them. The CDR3 length is 17 residues. Germline CDR1 is SGDLS and CDR2 is YYNGEE. CDR3 in DNA: TGTGCCAGCAGCGTAGAGGGCCGGGACAACCTCTACAATGAGCAGTTCTTC. The encoded protein is CASSVEGRDNLYNEQFF. The complete variable domain, with remaining parts taken from reference TRBV9 and TRBJ2-1, reads DSGVTQTPKHLITATGQRVTLRCSPRSGDLSVYWYQQSLDQGLQFLIQYYNGEERAKGNILERFSAQQFPDLHSELNLSSLELGDSALYFCASSVEGRDNLYNEQFFGPGTRLTVL.

V usage is TRBV30 and J usage is TRBJ2-7; D is uncertain. Germline lookup yields CDR1 GTSNPN and CDR2 SVGIG (reference sequence). CDR3 length equals 12 residues. V lost 4 bases and J lost 0, with 7 bases in between. In DNA form, the CDR3 reads TGTGCCTGGACCGCTAGCTCCTACGAGCAGTACTTC. It codes for CAWTASSYEQYF.

The CDR3, as DNA: TGTGCCAGTAGTATGGTGCGGGGGGTCCTTCCCGGGGAGCTGTTTTTT. Its translation: CASSMVRGVLPGELFF. This rearrangement joins TRBV19 to TRBJ2-2, with 8 bases identical to TRBD2. Trimming cost V 3 bases and J 6 bases; bases outside gene matches: 9. Germline-derived CDR1 and CDR2 are LNHDA and SQIVND (reference sequence). This CDR3 comprises 16 residues.

The chain carries TRBV9 and TRBJ1-2, with 7 nucleotides matching TRBD1. Germline V gene lookup returns CDR1 SGDLS and CDR2 YYNGEE. J lost 3 bases, V lost 0 bases, and 5 bases had no gene match. CDR3 size: 15 residues. The CDR3 DNA is TGTGCCAGCAGCGTAGGATGGACAGGCTACTATGGCTACACCTTC. Its translation is CASSVGWTGYYGYTF.

CDR3 protein: CASAHSAGVGTDTQYF. DNA of the CDR3: TGTGCCAGCGCCCATTCAGCGGGAGTGGGCACAGATACGCAGTATTTT. The chain recombines TRBV9 with TRBJ2-3; 8 nucleotides agree with TRBD2. This CDR3 has 16 amino acids. Germline V gene lookup returns CDR1 SGDLS and CDR2 YYNGEE. Trimming at V came to 7 bases and at J to 1 base, leaving 11 bases not matched to a gene.

This clonotype was counted ten times or more. This chain joins TRBV7-2 and TRBJ2-1, with TRBD2 as a possible D gene (6 bases). The germline V gene encodes CDR1 SGHTA and CDR2 FQGNSA. The V and J ends lost 6 bases and 7 bases respectively, with 16 bases between them. The CDR3 is 14 residues long. CDR3 region: CASRLVEEGNEQFF. The CDR3 DNA is TGTGCCAGCAGGTTGGTCGAGGAGGGGAATGAGCAGTTCTTC. Variable domain in full (rest from reference TRBV7-2 and TRBJ2-1): GAGVSQSPSNKVTEKGKDVELRCDPISGHTALYWYRQSLGQGLEFLIYFQGNSAPDKSGLPSDRFSAERTGGSVSTLTIQRTQQEDSAVYLCASRLVEEGNEQFFGPGTRLTVL.

This clonotype was found a few times. This chain joins TRBV10-3 and TRBJ2-1; 14 bases are a match to TRBD2. V lost 6 bases and J lost 13; bases outside the gene matches: 8. Germline-derived CDR1 and CDR2 are ENHRY and SYGVKD. The CDR3 spans 14 residues. CDR3 sequence (DNA): TGTGCCATCAGACCGGGACTAGCGGGAGTGGGACAGTTCTTC. Translation gives CAIRPGLAGVGQFF.

This clonotype appeared a few times. V gene TRBV7-6 combines with J gene TRBJ2-7, with TRBD2 as a possible D gene (6 bases). The V and J ends lost 5 bases and 6 bases respectively, with 20 bases between them. The CDR3 spans 15 residues. The V gene's germline CDR1 is SGHVS and CDR2 FNYEAQ. The CDR3 DNA follows: TGTGCCAGCAGCCTAGGAGGGAGCGTAGGGTCCGAGCAGTACTTC. Residues: CASSLGGSVGSEQYF.

This clonotype was seen repeatedly, ten times or more. The chain combines TRBV7-8 with TRBJ2-3, with D possibly TRBD2 on 6 matching bases. This CDR3 region has 18 residues. Germline CDR1 and CDR2: SGHVS and FQNEAQ. V was shortened by 6 bases and J by 2 bases, with 24 bases between the two germline ends. The CDR3 coding sequence is TGTGCCAGCAGTCGTCTTCCCGGGCGGGGCGACGACACAGATACGCAGTATTTT. Protein sequence: CASSRLPGRGDDTDTQYF. Based on the CDR3 plus reference TRBV7-8 and TRBJ2-3, the full variable domain is GAGVSQSPRYKVAKRGQDVALRCDPISGHVSLFWYQQALGQGPEFLTYFQNEAQLDKSGLPSDRFFAERPEGSVSTLKIQRTQQEDSAVYLCASSRLPGRGDDTDTQYFGPGTRLTVL.

This clonotype was picked up many times. The chain uses TRBV5-6 and TRBJ2-1, with 7 bases that match TRBD1. V lost 2 bases to trimming and J lost 4 bases; unmatched junction nucleotides: 3. Germline CDR1 reads SGHDT; CDR2 reads YYEEEE. The CDR3 runs 14 residues. The CDR3 DNA reads TGTGCCAGCAGCTTCGGGACAGCGTACAATGAGCAGTTCTTC. This encodes CASSFGTAYNEQFF.

The chain employs TRBV6-2 or TRBV6-3 and TRBJ2-4, with TRBD2 matching 14 bases. Trimming took 2 bases from V and 5 from J; bases not matched to a gene: 11. Germline lookup yields CDR1 MNHEY and CDR2 SVGEGT. The CDR3 sequence is 19 residues long. Here the CDR3 reads CASSYEGLAGVLNQNIQYF. CDR3 nucleotide sequence: TGTGCCAGCAGTTACGAGGGACTAGCGGGAGTACTGAACCAAAACATTCAGTACTTC.